The 6 T cell receptor beta chains reported below all come from one sample, sequenced in a study of shared clonotypes between healthy human individuals. Naive CD8 cells were CD45RO-negative, positively selected for CCR7, excluding terminally differentiated effector memory CD45RA+ cells. Repertoires were generated with immunoSEQ multiplex PCR, while TCRdb's copy carries only in-frame clones and drops some. The sample carries a few million clones, 85% to 95% recorded once. The sequencing sample was made of naive CD8+ T cells from PBMCs. These receptors all come from a man between 18 and 29 years old in good health. Some clones in this sample may be carry-over from other donors' samples.

In this sample, this clone turned up once. The chain combines TRBV2 with TRBJ2-1; unclear D gene. The germline V and J ends were trimmed by 5 bases and 4 bases, with 6 bases remaining between them. This CDR3 is built from 12 residues. Germline CDR1 is SNHLY and CDR2 is FYNNEI. CDR3 nucleotides: TGTGCCAGCAGTCCCATTTACAATGAGCAGTTCTTC. This encodes CASSPIYNEQFF.

The rearrangement joins TRBV11-2 to TRBJ1-2, with TRBD1 identical over 7 bases. Germline CDR1 SGHAT, CDR2 FQNNGV. There are 13 residues in the CDR3. Losses at the gene ends were 1 base for V and 6 bases for J; bases not matched to a gene: 2. CDR3 coding DNA: TGTGCCAGCAGCTTAGGGGGACAGAATGGCTACACCTTC. It specifies CASSLGGQNGYTF.

The V and J genes are TRBV28 and TRBJ1-2; D may be TRBD1 (5 bases). This CDR3 spans 15 amino acids. Deletions cut 5 bases from V and 5 bases from J, with 18 bases between. Germline V gene data show CDR1 as MDHEN and CDR2 as SYDVKM. DNA for the CDR3: TGTGCCAGCAGTCGACTCGGGGGAGGACGATATGGCTACACCTTC. This gives the protein CASSRLGGGRYGYTF.

The J gene is TRBJ1-1, the V gene TRBV4-2, with D unclear. Per the germline V gene, CDR1 is LGHNA and CDR2 is YNFKEQ. V shed 0 bases and J shed 6 bases, with 17 bases lying between them. The CDR3 contains 16 residues. CDR3 region: CASSQDRSGWEAEAFF. CDR3 bases: TGTGCCAGCAGCCAAGATCGGTCGGGTTGGGAGGCTGAAGCTTTCTTT.

V gene TRBV5-6 combines with J gene TRBJ2-1, with 11 bases identical to TRBD1. The CDR3 sequence is 15 residues long. The V segment lost 2 bases and the J segment 6 bases; nucleotides outside the gene matches: 4. Germline CDR1 and CDR2: SGHDT and YYEEEE. CDR3 amino acids: CASSFGGTGGNEQFF. In DNA form, the CDR3 reads TGTGCCAGCAGCTTCGGTGGGACAGGGGGCAATGAGCAGTTCTTC.

About this clone: Other DNA sequences in the same sample also yield this CDR3. This chain joins TRBV9 and TRBJ2-1; D remains ambiguous. CDR3 size: 12 residues. Germline CDR1 is SGDLS and CDR2 is YYNGEE. Trimming shortened V by 0 bases and J by 8 bases, and 6 bases separated the two germline ends. This chain's CDR3 is CASSVGWDEQFF. For the CDR3, the DNA is TGTGCCAGCAGCGTAGGGTGGGATGAGCAGTTCTTC.